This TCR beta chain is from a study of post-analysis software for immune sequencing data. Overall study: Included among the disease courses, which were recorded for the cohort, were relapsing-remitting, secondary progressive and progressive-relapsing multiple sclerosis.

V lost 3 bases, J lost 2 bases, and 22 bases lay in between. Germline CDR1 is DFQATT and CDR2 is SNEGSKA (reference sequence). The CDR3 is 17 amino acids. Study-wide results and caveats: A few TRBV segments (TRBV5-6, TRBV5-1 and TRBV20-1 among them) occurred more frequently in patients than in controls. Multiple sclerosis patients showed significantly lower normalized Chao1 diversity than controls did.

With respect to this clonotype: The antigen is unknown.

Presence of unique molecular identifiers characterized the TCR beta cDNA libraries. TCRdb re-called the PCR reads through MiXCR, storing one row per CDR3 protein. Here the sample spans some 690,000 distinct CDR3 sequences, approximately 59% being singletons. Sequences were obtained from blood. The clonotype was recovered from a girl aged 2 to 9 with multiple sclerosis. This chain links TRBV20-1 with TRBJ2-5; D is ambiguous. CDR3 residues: CSASSLNEYYNQETQYF. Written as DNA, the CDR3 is TGCAGTGCTAGCAGTCTTAACGAGTACTACAATCAAGAGACCCAGTACTTC.